These 25 T cell receptor beta chains came from one sample sequenced in a study of shared clonotypes between healthy human individuals. Clones were sequenced by immunoSEQ multiplex PCR, and TCRdb holds only the in-frame ones, with some missing. The repertoire holds approximately 720,000 clones, about two thirds seen once, with under 2% in the top ten. The specimen sequenced was memory CD4+ T cells sorted from blood. Indicated subset: CD45RA-negative fraction. The source is a woman aged 30 to 39 in good health.

In its sample, this clone was seen once. The chain is built from TRBV19 and TRBJ1-3; TRBD1 matches at 9 bases. The germline CDR1 and CDR2 sequences are LNHDA and SQIVND (reference sequence). The junction had 3 bases not matched to a gene; V was cut back by 9 bases and J by 0 bases. This CDR3 is built from 14 residues. The chain's CDR3 is CASEDRGSGNTIYF. The DNA for the CDR3 is TGTGCCAGCGAGGACAGGGGCTCTGGAAACACCATATATTTT.

As for this clone: This CDR3 is also generated by other DNA sequences in the sample. The chain recombines TRBV19 with TRBJ2-6; D uncertain. V lost 5 bases to trimming and J lost 1 base, with 6 bases between them. The germline gives CDR1 LNHDA, CDR2 SQIVND (reference sequence). The CDR3 runs 14 residues. The DNA for the CDR3 is TGTGCCAGTAGTCTAGGTTCTGGGGCCAACGTCCTGACTTTC. It specifies CASSLGSGANVLTF. The entire variable domain, with the rest obtained from reference TRBV19 and TRBJ2-6, is as follows: DGGITQSPKYLFRKEGQNVTLSCEQNLNHDAMYWYRQDPGQGLRLIYYSQIVNDFQKGDIAEGYSVSREKKESFPLTVTSAQKNPTAFYLCASSLGSGANVLTFGAGSRLTVL.

Concerning this clone: This sample also contains other DNA sequences that code for the same CDR3. The chain links TRBV28 to TRBJ1-2; no clear D gene. The germline CDR1 and CDR2 sequences are MDHEN and SYDVKM. This CDR3 region has 14 residues. The V end was cut by 1 base, the J end by 0 bases, with 6 bases between. The CDR3 spells CASSLFRTNYGYTF. CDR3 DNA: TGTGCCAGCAGTTTATTTCGGACTAACTATGGCTACACCTTC.

The chain combines TRBV20-1 with TRBJ2-1; no firm D call. The V gene lost 4 bases and the J gene lost 7 bases, with 5 bases spanning the gap. Germline CDR1 reads DFQATT; CDR2 reads SNEGSKA (reference sequence). The CDR3 contains 10 residues. The DNA for the CDR3 is TGCAGTGCTACCATTAATGAGCAGTTCTTC. It encodes CSATINEQFF.

The V and J genes are TRBV4-1 and TRBJ2-5; the D is unclear. The CDR3 is made up of 15 amino acids. The germline gives CDR1 MGHRA, CDR2 YSYEKL. V gave up 4 bases and J gave up 5 bases, with 17 bases separating them. CDR3 coding DNA: TGCGCCAGCAGCCGCCTCTCGAGAGGCGAGGAGACCCAGTACTTC. This sequence encodes CASSRLSRGEETQYF.

The gene calls are TRBV11-2 and TRBJ1-3; 8 positions agree with TRBD1. The CDR3 has 14 amino acids. Germline trimming cut 7 bases from V and 2 bases from J; bases unmatched to any gene: 4. The germline V gene encodes CDR1 SGHAT and CDR2 FQNNGV. The CDR3 loop reads CASNPDRAGNTIYF. CDR3 DNA sequence: TGTGCCAGCAACCCGGACAGGGCTGGAAACACCATATATTTT.

The CDR3 DNA follows: TGTGCCAGCTCACGGGATCCACAGGGAAACACTGAAGCTTTCTTT. This codes for CASSRDPQGNTEAFF. The chain has TRBV18 and TRBJ1-1; D is possibly TRBD1 (6 bases). The CDR3 covers 15 residues. Per germline, CDR1 KGHSH and CDR2 LQKENI. The ends were cut back, 4 bases at V and 2 bases at J, with 14 bases in the middle.

This clone appeared once. Other DNA sequences in this sample translate to the same CDR3. The gene calls are TRBV7-9 and TRBJ1-4; TRBD1 matches at 8 bases. This CDR3 has 14 residues. Germline V gene data show CDR1 as SEHNR and CDR2 as FQNEAQ (reference sequence). Losses at the gene ends were 1 base for V and 5 bases for J; bases not matched to a gene: 0. CDR3 in DNA: TGTGCCAGCAGCTTAGGGACAGGGAATGAAAAACTGTTTTTT. Amino acids: CASSLGTGNEKLFF.

The chain links TRBV5-6 to TRBJ2-1, with 13 bases identical to TRBD2. The CDR3 covers 15 residues. Germline V gene sequence: CDR1 SGHDT, CDR2 YYEEEE. V gave up 3 bases and J gave up 10 bases; unmatched junction bases: 7. The CDR3 here is CASSSQGLAGEEQFF. The DNA of the CDR3 is TGTGCCAGCAGCTCCCAAGGACTAGCGGGAGAAGAGCAGTTCTTC. Variable domain in full (rest from reference TRBV5-6 and TRBJ2-1): DAGVTQSPTHLIKTRGQQVTLRCSPKSGHDTVSWYQQALGQGPQFIFQYYEEEERQRGNFPDRFSGHQFPNYSSELNVNALLLGDSALYLCASSSQGLAGEEQFFGPGTRLTVL.

At least ten counts were recorded for this clone. This rearrangement joins TRBV7-8 to TRBJ2-7; D perhaps matches TRBD2 (6 bases). The V end was cut by 1 base, the J end by 2 bases, with 12 bases between. This CDR3 region has 15 residues. Germline CDR1 is SGHVS and CDR2 is FQNEAQ. This CDR3 reads CASSLVEGSPYEQYF. The CDR3 nucleotides are TGTGCCAGCAGCTTAGTGGAGGGGTCCCCCTACGAGCAGTACTTC.

The chain recombines TRBV5-1 with TRBJ1-1, with D uncertain. Trimming removed 3 bases from V and 1 base from J, with 7 bases in between. This CDR3 spans 13 amino acids. Germline loops: CDR1 SGHRS, CDR2 YFSETQ. The CDR3 is CASSSGENTEAFF. Written as DNA, the CDR3 is TGCGCCAGCAGCTCAGGAGAGAACACTGAAGCTTTCTTT.

In its sample, this clone was seen a few times. V gene TRBV28 combines with J gene TRBJ2-7; TRBD2 matches 8 bases. The germline V gene encodes CDR1 MDHEN and CDR2 SYDVKM. The J segment lost 3 bases and the V segment lost 7 bases, leaving 14 bases of the junction unmatched. The CDR3 has 16 residues. The DNA of the CDR3 is TGTGCCAGCACCTCCTCGGGAGCGGGAGTCGACTACGAGCAGTACTTC. This codes for CASTSSGAGVDYEQYF.

Remarks on this clone: The sample contains more than one DNA sequence encoding this CDR3. This rearrangement joins TRBV5-1 to TRBJ2-6; D unresolved. The germline V and J ends were trimmed by 1 base and 0 bases, with 8 bases remaining between them. This CDR3 comprises 16 residues. Per germline, CDR1 SGHRS and CDR2 YFSETQ. This CDR3 reads CASSLSPSSGANVLTF. The CDR3, as DNA: TGCGCCAGCAGCTTGTCACCAAGCTCTGGGGCCAACGTCCTGACTTTC.

The rearrangement joins TRBV13 to TRBJ2-5; D might be TRBD2 (5 bases). The CDR3 has 13 residues. Trimming removed 5 bases from V and 7 bases from J, with 14 bases in between. Germline lookup yields CDR1 PRHDT and CDR2 FYEKMQ (reference sequence). As DNA, the CDR3 is TGTGCCAGCAGCCTTACCCGGGCGGGGACCCAGTACTTC. As protein: CASSLTRAGTQYF.

The CDR3 region is CASSSGTGSFGYTF. CDR3 in DNA: TGTGCCAGTAGTTCCGGGACAGGGTCTTTCGGCTACACCTTC. The V and J genes are TRBV19 and TRBJ1-2; 9 bases match TRBD1. V shed 5 bases, J shed 8 bases, and the junction held 9 bases outside the gene matches. CDR3 size: 14 residues. The germline gives CDR1 LNHDA, CDR2 SQIVND (reference sequence).

Only one count was recorded for this clone. The genes are TRBV5-4 and TRBJ2-7; D not resolved. Germline assignment: CDR1 SGHNT and CDR2 YYREEE (reference sequence). V was trimmed by 1 base and J by 5 bases, leaving 4 bases between them. The CDR3 has 11 residues. CDR3 nucleotides: TGTGCCAGCAGCTTGATGAACGAGCAGTACTTC. As protein: CASSLMNEQYF.

The V call is TRBV6-1, the J call TRBJ2-1; a possible D gene is TRBD2 (7 bases). Germline lookup yields CDR1 MNHNS and CDR2 SASEGT. V was clipped by 0 bases and J by 13 bases, with 19 bases between them. CDR3 size: 15 residues. The CDR3 sequence is CASSEARGRGASQFF. CDR3 sequence (DNA): TGTGCCAGCAGTGAAGCGAGGGGGAGGGGGGCTTCCCAGTTCTTC.

The CDR3 sequence: CASGEGPAGFSTDTQYF. The CDR3 region has the DNA TGCGCCAGCGGAGAGGGCCCAGCGGGATTTAGCACAGATACGCAGTATTTT. V usage is TRBV10-1 and J usage is TRBJ2-3; 7 nucleotides line up with TRBD2. Trimming at V came to 8 bases and at J to 0 bases, leaving 14 bases not matched to a gene. Germline CDR1 is WNHNN and CDR2 is SYGVQD (reference sequence). This CDR3 contains 17 residues.

V and J are TRBV23-1 and TRBJ1-1, with D uncertain. TRBV23-1 is classed as an ORF, of uncertain function. Trimming pared 6 bases from V and 1 base from J, leaving 9 bases between. The CDR3 sequence is 13 residues long. CDR3 loop: CASSRDKNTEAFF. CDR3 in DNA: TGCGCCAGCAGCCGTGATAAGAACACTGAAGCTTTCTTT.

This chain uses TRBV19 with TRBJ2-5, with D possibly matching TRBD1 (6 bases). Per the germline V gene, CDR1 is LNHDA and CDR2 is SQIVND (reference sequence). The CDR3 length is 13 residues. Trimming pared 4 bases from V and 2 bases from J, leaving 8 bases between. CDR3 sequence: CASSTDRQETQYF. The CDR3 DNA reads TGTGCCAGTAGTACCGACAGGCAAGAGACCCAGTACTTC.

This clone turned up a few times. The rearrangement uses TRBV4-1 and TRBJ1-2; a possible D gene is TRBD1 (6 bases). This CDR3 is built from 17 residues. Trimming took 1 base from V and 4 from J, leaving 19 bases between them. In germline, CDR1 is MGHRA, CDR2 YSYEKL. The CDR3 DNA reads as TGCGCCAGCAGCCAAGTAGGGACACAACGAGGATTCTATGGCTACACCTTC. Residues: CASSQVGTQRGFYGYTF.

This clone was seen only once. CDR3 protein: CASSLETLYEQYF. CDR3 DNA sequence: TGTGCCAGCAGCCTGGAGACATTATACGAGCAGTACTTC. The chain is built from TRBV14 and TRBJ2-7; the D is unclear. Trimming stripped 4 bases from V and 4 bases from J, with 11 bases between. Germline V CDR1 and CDR2: SGHDN, FVKESK. The CDR3 consists of 13 residues.

Only one count was recorded for this clone. The V gene is TRBV6-5, the J gene TRBJ2-5; D is undetermined. CDR1 and CDR2 (germline): MNHEY, SVGAGI. The CDR3 length is 13 residues. The V and J ends lost 0 bases and 2 bases respectively, with 4 bases between them. Written as DNA, the CDR3 is TGTGCCAGCAGTTACTCGGCACAAGAGACCCAGTACTTC. Protein product: CASSYSAQETQYF.

V gene TRBV6-6 combines with J gene TRBJ2-1; the D is unclear. The V and J ends lost 6 bases and 9 bases respectively, with 12 bases between them. The CDR3 runs to 12 residues. Per germline, CDR1 MNHNY and CDR2 SVGAGI (reference sequence). The CDR3 loop is CASSPSWGEQFF. DNA for the CDR3: TGTGCCAGCAGCCCATCGTGGGGTGAGCAGTTCTTC.

This clone was found many times. Other DNA sequences in this sample translate to the same CDR3. For the CDR3, the DNA is TGCGCCAGCAGCTTGGGGGACAGGGACTTCTACGAGCAGTACTTC. Translation gives CASSLGDRDFYEQYF. The genes are TRBV5-1 and TRBJ2-7; TRBD1 agrees at 9 bases. V was pared by 0 bases and J by 3 bases, with 4 bases of the junction left unmatched. In germline, CDR1 is SGHRS, CDR2 YFSETQ. The CDR3 length is 15 residues.